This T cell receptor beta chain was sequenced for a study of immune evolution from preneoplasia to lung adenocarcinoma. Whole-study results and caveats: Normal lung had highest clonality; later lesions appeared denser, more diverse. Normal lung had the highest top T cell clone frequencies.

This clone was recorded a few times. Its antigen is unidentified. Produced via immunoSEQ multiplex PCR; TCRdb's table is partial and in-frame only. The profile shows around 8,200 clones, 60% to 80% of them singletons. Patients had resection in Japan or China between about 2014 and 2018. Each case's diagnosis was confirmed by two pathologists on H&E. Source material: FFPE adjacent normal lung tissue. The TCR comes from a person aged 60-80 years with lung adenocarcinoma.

The CDR3 sequence: CASSSQGARQYF. In DNA form, the CDR3 reads TGTGCCAGCAGTTCACAGGGGGCGCGGCAGTACTTC. The V gene is TRBV5-4, the J gene TRBJ2-7; TRBD1 matches 9 bases. Germline lookup yields CDR1 SGHNT and CDR2 YYREEE (reference sequence). After removal of 5 bases from V and 9 bases from J, the junction contained 6 bases not matched to a gene. The CDR3 is 12 amino acids.